This entry lists 2 T cell receptor beta chains sequenced from one sample in a study of naive and memory T cell subsets. Both TRBC1 and TRBC2 were covered by a beta constant-region primer of two equimolar oligonucleotides. TCRdb used MiXCR to reprocess the UMI-ligation and nested PCR reads, holding one entry per CDR3 protein. Of about 80,000 distinct CDR3 sequences listed, about an eighth are singletons. Sequences were obtained from central memory CD4+ T cells from blood. The receptor set was obtained from a human donor in good health.

This clonotype was seen a single time. The chain links TRBV6-2 or TRBV6-3 to TRBJ1-4; D gene unclear. The CDR3 length is 13 residues. Germline V gene lookup returns CDR1 MNHEY and CDR2 SVGEGT. Trimming cost V 4 bases and J 8 bases, with 11 bases left between them. CDR3 region: CASSFGISEKLFF. The CDR3, as DNA: TGTGCCAGCAGTTTCGGCATCTCGGAAAAACTGTTTTTT.

This clonotype was counted many times. The V and J genes are TRBV20-1 and TRBJ2-7, with D maybe TRBD1 (6 bases). From germline, CDR1 is DFQATT and CDR2 SNEGSKA (reference sequence). Trimming cost V 1 base and J 2 bases, with 12 bases left between them. The CDR3 is made up of 14 amino acids. The CDR3 region is CSARGTGSAYEQYF. CDR3 nucleotide sequence: TGCAGTGCTAGAGGAACAGGGTCCGCCTACGAGCAGTACTTC.